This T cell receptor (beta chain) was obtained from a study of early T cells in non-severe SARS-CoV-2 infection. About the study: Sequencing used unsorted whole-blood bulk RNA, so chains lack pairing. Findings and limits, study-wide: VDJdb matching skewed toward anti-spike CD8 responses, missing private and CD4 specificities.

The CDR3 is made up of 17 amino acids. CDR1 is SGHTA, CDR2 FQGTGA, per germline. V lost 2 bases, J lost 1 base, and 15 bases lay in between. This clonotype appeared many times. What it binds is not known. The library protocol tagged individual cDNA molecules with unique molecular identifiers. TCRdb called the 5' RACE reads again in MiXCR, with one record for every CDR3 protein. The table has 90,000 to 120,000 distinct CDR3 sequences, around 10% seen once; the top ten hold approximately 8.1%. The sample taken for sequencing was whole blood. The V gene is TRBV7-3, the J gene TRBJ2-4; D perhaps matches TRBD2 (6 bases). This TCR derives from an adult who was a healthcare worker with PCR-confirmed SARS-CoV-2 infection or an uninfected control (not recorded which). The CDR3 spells CASSLGGGPGAKNIQYF. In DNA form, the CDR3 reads TGTGCCAGCAGCTTAGGAGGAGGGCCCGGGGCCAAAAACATTCAGTACTTC.